Here is one T cell receptor beta chain with its context. Its antigen is undetermined. Trimming pared 2 bases from V and 7 bases from J, leaving 18 bases between. CDR1 is SEHNR and CDR2 is FQNEAQ in the germline V gene (reference sequence). This CDR3 contains 15 residues. Libraries were prepared by immunoSEQ multiplex PCR; TCRdb keeps only in-frame clonotypes and omits some of them. The sample lists more than 65,000 clones, roughly 80% seen once, with 21% in the top ten. This record comes from a study of T cell responses to AZD1222 COVID-19 vaccine. Study conclusions and caveats: Regions 160-218 and 743-854 held dominance among vaccine-associated CD4 TCRs, which spanned spike. Without day 14 samples, only post-peak T cell repertoires were studied. Donors were mostly white British, more females; clonal diversity possibly underestimated.

This TCR was recovered from an adult in good health. Sequencing used peripheral blood, obtained on day 0 of AZD1222 vaccination. This sequence joins TRBV7-9 and TRBJ2-7; no clear D. The CDR3 DNA is TGTGCCAGCAGCTTATCGGCCAGCGCCCGGGTGGAGCAGTACTTC. Amino acid sequence: CASSLSASARVEQYF.